The clone carrying this TCR beta chain was picked up one time. Antigen unknown. V was cut by 0 bases and J by 4 bases, with 13 bases left in between. The CDR3 totals 15 residues. The germline gives CDR1 LNHNV, CDR2 YYDKDF (reference sequence). The source of the sample is a study of shared clonotypes between healthy human individuals. Study observations and caveats: Relative to memory subsets, naive subsets generally showed larger estimated richness.

TCRdb's copy holds only in-frame clones and misses some; the assay was immunoSEQ multiplex PCR. The data show about 2 million clones, 85% to 95% seen once. J is TRBJ2-7 and V is TRBV15, with D unresolved. Sequencing was done on a sample of naive CD4+ T cells sorted from blood. Subset specified: CD45RA+ positively selected. The TCR originated in a man younger than 35 in good health. CDR3 region: CATSRDRSPSYEQYF. The CDR3 coding sequence is TGTGCCACCAGCAGAGATAGGTCCCCATCATACGAGCAGTACTTC.